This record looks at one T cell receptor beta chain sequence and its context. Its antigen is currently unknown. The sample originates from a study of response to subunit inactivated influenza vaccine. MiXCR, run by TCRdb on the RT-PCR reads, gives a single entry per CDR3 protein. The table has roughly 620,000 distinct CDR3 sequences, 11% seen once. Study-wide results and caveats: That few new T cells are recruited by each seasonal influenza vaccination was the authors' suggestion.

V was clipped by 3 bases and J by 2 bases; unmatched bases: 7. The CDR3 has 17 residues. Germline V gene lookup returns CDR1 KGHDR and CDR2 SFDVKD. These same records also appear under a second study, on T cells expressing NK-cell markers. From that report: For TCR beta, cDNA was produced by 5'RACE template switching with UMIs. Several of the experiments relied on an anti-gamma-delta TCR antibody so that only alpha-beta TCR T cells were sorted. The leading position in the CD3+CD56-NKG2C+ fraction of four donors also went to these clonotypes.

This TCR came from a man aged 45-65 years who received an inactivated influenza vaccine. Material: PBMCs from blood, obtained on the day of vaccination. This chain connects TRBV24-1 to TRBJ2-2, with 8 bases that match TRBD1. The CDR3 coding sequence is TGTGCCACCAGTGATCCACCTGGGACAGGCAACACCGGGGAGCTGTTTTTT. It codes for CATSDPPGTGNTGELFF.